The rows below give T cell receptor beta chains drawn from one sample of a study of T cell repertoires in cytomegalovirus infection. A single record per CDR3 protein comes from TCRdb applying MiXCR to the reads. In the table there are some 350,000 distinct CDR3 sequences, around a sixth of which are singletons. Sequenced sample: PBMCs. The receptor source for this set is a human donor in good health (CMV status not recorded). Some clones in this sample may be carry-over from other donors' samples. CDR3s include the opening cysteine and the closing phenylalanine or tryptophan. Clone size is stated in some rows and not others, as once, few, many or a class when expanded.

j_call	cdr3_length	v_call	clone_size	cdr3_aa
TRBJ1-6	15	TRBV7-2	many	CASSLRQGRNSPLHF
TRBJ1-1	17	TRBV15	few	CATSRDNPIQGDTEAFF
TRBJ2-4	17	TRBV28	many	CASSLWGLAVAKNIQYF
TRBJ2-7	16	TRBV11-2	many	CASSFQTSGSNYEQYF
TRBJ1-1	15	TRBV18	few	CASSRRTGISAEAFF
TRBJ1-6	18	TRBV7-2	many	CASSLDRAGSSYNSPLHF
TRBJ1-1	15	TRBV5-4	few	CASTREGQGNTEAFF
TRBJ2-3	14	TRBV6-2/TRBV6-3	NA	CASRIQGSTDTQYF
TRBJ2-7	13	TRBV5-5	few	CASSLAASYEQYF
TRBJ2-5	13	TRBV5-6	few	CASSLWRLETQYF
TRBJ1-1	13	TRBV20-1	few	CSARDSPDTEAFF
TRBJ2-3	14	TRBV6-1	NA	CASSEYQGRSTQYF
TRBJ1-5	14	TRBV10-3	few	CAISRGQGSEPQHF
TRBJ2-2	15	TRBV6-8	once	CASSTVQGLTGELFF
TRBJ2-3	13	TRBV20-1	NA	CSARDGGGNTQYF
TRBJ2-1	15	TRBV6-2/TRBV6-3	NA	CASSYAALATNEQFF
TRBJ1-2	12	TRBV29-1	few	CSVAYRGHGYTF
TRBJ1-6	18	TRBV12-3/TRBV12-4	few	CASSPFLDRSSYNSPLHF
TRBJ2-7	15	TRBV20-1	NA	CSARKMEISSYEQYF
TRBJ2-3	14	TRBV20-1	NA	CSAYRTGGTDTQYF
TRBJ2-1	16	TRBV6-1	NA	CASSEALTGLYNEQFF
TRBJ1-2	15	TRBV7-8	many	CASSPALDRVDGYTF
TRBJ1-2	14	TRBV10-3	many	CAISDGRSNYGYTF
TRBJ1-1	13	TRBV7-9	many	CASSMTENTEAFF
TRBJ1-6	13	TRBV3-1	NA	CASTVGGGSPLHF
TRBJ1-2	14	TRBV6-5	few	CASSPGGFFYGYTF
TRBJ2-3	14	TRBV9	few	CASSVGPSTDTQYF
TRBJ1-5	14	TRBV12-3/TRBV12-4	many	CASSSPGGVEPQHF